These 15 T cell receptor beta chains share one sample of origin, sequenced in a study of PD-L1 blockade in urothelial cancer. Indicated time point: pretreatment peripheral blood. Libraries were prepared by immunoSEQ multiplex PCR; TCRdb keeps only in-frame clonotypes and omits some of them. This sample has 130,000 or so clones; approximately 84% occur once, and the top ten carry 2.5% to 4%. The source material was PBMCs, sampled around atezolizumab (anti-PD-L1) treatment. The source of these receptors is a man in his forties or fifties with urothelial cancer.

The J gene is TRBJ1-4, the V gene TRBV2; 7 bases fit TRBD1. The V segment lost 6 bases and the J segment 5 bases; nucleotides outside the gene matches: 6. The CDR3 is 14 amino acids. Per germline, CDR1 SNHLY and CDR2 FYNNEI. CDR3 region: CASSSGTDNEKLFF. CDR3 nucleotide sequence: TGTGCCAGCAGCTCCGGGACAGACAATGAAAAACTGTTTTTT.

The rearrangement uses TRBV7-8 and TRBJ2-1, with D perhaps matching TRBD2 (6 bases). Germline lookup yields CDR1 SGHVS and CDR2 FQNEAQ. CDR3 length: 16 residues. The V end was cut by 2 bases, the J end by 3 bases, with 14 bases between. CDR3 coding DNA: TGTGCCAGCAGCTTATTACTCGCGGGACTCTACAATGAGCAGTTCTTC. It is translated as CASSLLLAGLYNEQFF.

V and J are TRBV27 and TRBJ2-5; 13 bases map to TRBD2. The CDR3 runs 17 residues. Germline V gene lookup returns CDR1 MNHEY and CDR2 SMNVEV (reference sequence). V dropped 2 bases and J dropped 5; count of bases not matched to a gene: 8. In DNA, the CDR3 is TGTGCCAGCAGTTTAAGTGTTGGGACTAGCGGGAAGGAGACCCAGTACTTC. Translating gives CASSLSVGTSGKETQYF.

This clone appeared many times. DNA of the CDR3: TGTGCCAGCAGTACCACAATGACTAGATCCGAGCAGTACTTC. Its translation: CASSTTMTRSEQYF. This rearrangement joins TRBV2 to TRBJ2-7; possibly TRBD2 for D (6 bases). Germline V gene lookup returns CDR1 SNHLY and CDR2 FYNNEI. The CDR3 spans 14 residues. V lost 5 bases, J lost 6 bases, and 17 bases lay in between.

This sequence joins TRBV19 and TRBJ1-2; TRBD1 matches 9 bases. J lost 2 bases, V lost 4 bases, and 8 bases had no gene match. The CDR3 contains 16 residues. CDR1 is LNHDA and CDR2 is SQIVND in the germline V gene (reference sequence). Here the CDR3 reads CASSTNYGTGNYGYTF. The CDR3 nucleotides read TGTGCCAGTAGTACCAACTACGGGACAGGGAACTATGGCTACACCTTC.

This clone turned up a few times. The V and J genes are TRBV18 and TRBJ2-3, with TRBD1 identical over 8 bases. Germline V lookup: CDR1 KGHSH, CDR2 LQKENI. The junction had 5 bases not matched to a gene; V was cut back by 2 bases and J by 4 bases. This CDR3 is 15 amino acids long. Here the CDR3 reads CASSPRQGASDTQYF. Here the CDR3 DNA reads TGTGCCAGCTCACCAAGGCAGGGGGCTTCAGATACGCAGTATTTT.

The chain carries TRBV29-1 and TRBJ2-5; no definite D call. V shed 8 bases and J shed 5 bases, with 12 bases lying between them. Germline V CDR1 and CDR2: SQVTM, ANQGSEA. The CDR3 is 11 residues long. The DNA for the CDR3 is TGCAGCAAGCGTGAATCGGAGACCCAGTACTTC. This gives the protein CSKRESETQYF.

The chain joins TRBV28 to TRBJ2-7; 8 nucleotides match TRBD2. The V and J ends lost 1 base and 2 bases, in that order; junction bases with no gene match: 1. The CDR3 is 14 residues long. Germline CDR1 and CDR2: MDHEN and SYDVKM. This CDR3 reads CASSLSGGAYEQYF. The DNA of the CDR3 is TGTGCCAGCAGTTTATCGGGAGGGGCCTACGAGCAGTACTTC.

J is TRBJ2-2 and V is TRBV14, with 10 bases identical to TRBD2. After removal of 2 bases from V and 6 bases from J, the junction contained 9 bases not matched to a gene. The CDR3 spans 17 residues. CDR1 is SGHDN, CDR2 FVKESK, per germline. CDR3 sequence: CASSQLLAGVTSGELFF. CDR3 bases: TGTGCCAGCAGCCAACTTCTAGCGGGAGTTACTTCCGGGGAGCTGTTTTTT.

The chain uses TRBV6-5 and TRBJ1-2, with unresolved D. The germline V gene has CDR1 MNHEY and CDR2 SVGAGI. V dropped 0 bases and J dropped 4 bases, with 9 bases sitting between them. There are 14 residues in the CDR3. The CDR3, as DNA: TGTGCCAGCAGTTACTCAGGCGGCTCCTATGGCTACACCTTC. Protein: CASSYSGGSYGYTF.

The DNA of the CDR3 is TGCGCCAGCAGCCAAGATCTAAAGGCGGGAGGGTACGAGCAGTACTTC. Protein: CASSQDLKAGGYEQYF. The genes are TRBV4-1 and TRBJ2-7; 9 nucleotides line up with TRBD2. This CDR3 has 16 amino acids. Germline V gives CDR1 MGHRA, CDR2 YSYEKL. J lost 4 bases, V lost 0 bases, and 7 bases had no gene match.

The chain has TRBV27 and TRBJ1-5, with D possibly matching TRBD1 (6 bases). From germline, CDR1 is MNHEY and CDR2 SMNVEV (reference sequence). The CDR3 loop spans 14 amino acids. V was trimmed by 2 bases and J by 6 bases, leaving 11 bases between them. The DNA for the CDR3 is TGTGCCAGCAGTTTACAGGGGAAAGGTCAGCCCCAGCATTTT. Translation: CASSLQGKGQPQHF.

The chain uses TRBV7-3 and TRBJ2-3, with 9 bases lining up with TRBD2. The junction had 5 bases not matched to a gene; V was cut back by 1 base and J by 3 bases. The CDR3 is 16 residues long. Germline CDR1 SGHTA, CDR2 FQGTGA. CDR3 sequence reads: CASSLIQAGGTDTQYF. In nucleotides, the CDR3 is TGTGCCAGCAGCTTAATACAAGCGGGAGGTACAGATACGCAGTATTTT.

The chain recombines TRBV5-1 with TRBJ2-2, with 7 bases lining up with TRBD2. The ends lost 1 base at V and 0 bases at J; junction bases unmatched: 3. The germline CDR1 and CDR2 sequences are SGHRS and YFSETQ. The CDR3 covers 16 residues. The CDR3 region is CASSLWAGANTGELFF. The CDR3 DNA follows: TGCGCCAGCAGCTTGTGGGCGGGAGCGAACACCGGGGAGCTGTTTTTT.

The chain couples TRBV5-1 to TRBJ2-5; 15 bases line up with TRBD2. CDR1 is SGHRS and CDR2 is YFSETQ in the germline V gene. The trim removed 4 bases at V and 7 bases at J, leaving 8 bases unmatched. This CDR3 is built from 16 residues. The CDR3, as DNA: TGCGCCAGCAGCCTAGGACTAGCGGGAGGGCGGGGGACCCAGTACTTC. This encodes CASSLGLAGGRGTQYF.